The rows below give T cell receptor beta chains drawn from one sample of a study of T cells in Graves' hyperthyroidism and ophthalmopathy. Using its own MiXCR run on the multiplex PCR reads, TCRdb lists one record per CDR3 protein. The sample lists hundreds of thousands of distinct CDR3 sequences; 15% to 20% were seen once. The sample consisted of blood. These receptors were taken from a middle-aged man with Graves' ophthalmopathy. Each CDR3 is given with its conserved first and last residue. Fields, in order: V gene, clone size, J gene, D gene, CDR3 DNA, CDR3 protein. A D gene is named only where the DNA matches it firmly. Expanded clones are given a class, and other clones once, few, many or no size at all.

v_gene: TRBV20-1
abundance: -
j_gene: TRBJ1-4
d_gene: -
CDR3nt: TGCAGTGCTAGAGGGTCGGATGAAAAACTGTTTTTT
CDR3aa: CSARGSDEKLFF

v_gene: TRBV30
abundance: many
j_gene: TRBJ1-1
d_gene: -
CDR3nt: TGTGCCTGGATCAACCCGGGTTTGAGGACTGAAGCTTTCTTT
CDR3aa: CAWINPGLRTEAFF

v_gene: TRBV9
abundance: -
j_gene: TRBJ1-1
d_gene: -
CDR3nt: TGTGCCAGCAGCGTATCCGGGCCAAACACTGAAGCTTTCTTT
CDR3aa: CASSVSGPNTEAFF

v_gene: TRBV9
abundance: -
j_gene: TRBJ2-1
d_gene: -
CDR3nt: TGTGCCAGCAGCCCTCGGTTAAGTGAGCAGTTCTTC
CDR3aa: CASSPRLSEQFF

v_gene: TRBV16
abundance: -
j_gene: TRBJ2-7
d_gene: -
CDR3nt: TGTGCCAGCAGCCAATCTCTAGGGGTCTACGAGCAGTACTTC
CDR3aa: CASSQSLGVYEQYF

v_gene: TRBV3-1
abundance: -
j_gene: TRBJ1-2
d_gene: TRBD1
CDR3nt: TGTGCCACGTCGCAGGCAGGGGGCGTCGGTGGCTACACCTTC
CDR3aa: CATSQAGGVGGYTF

v_gene: TRBV4-2
abundance: few
j_gene: TRBJ2-5
d_gene: -
CDR3nt: TGTGCCAGCAGCCAAGAGCGGACTTCTACCCAGTACTTC
CDR3aa: CASSQERTSTQYF

v_gene: TRBV28
abundance: few
j_gene: TRBJ1-5
d_gene: -
CDR3nt: TGTGCCAGCAGTTCGCAGATAGATAGCAATCAGCCCCAGCATTTT
CDR3aa: CASSSQIDSNQPQHF

v_gene: TRBV30
abundance: -
j_gene: TRBJ2-3
d_gene: TRBD2
CDR3nt: TGTGCCTGGAGCGGGACTAGCGGGAGCAGGATAGATACGCAGTATTTT
CDR3aa: CAWSGTSGSRIDTQYF

v_gene: TRBV18
abundance: -
j_gene: TRBJ2-3
d_gene: TRBD1
CDR3nt: TGTGCCAGCTCACCTCGAGGGGGCGCCGCCCGCGCAGATACGCAGTATTTT
CDR3aa: CASSPRGGAARADTQYF

v_gene: TRBV7-9
abundance: few
j_gene: TRBJ2-3
d_gene: TRBD1
CDR3nt: TGTGCCAGCAGCTCCCCGGACGGACAGGACCAAGATACGCAGTATTTT
CDR3aa: CASSSPDGQDQDTQYF

v_gene: TRBV29-1
abundance: -
j_gene: TRBJ2-1
d_gene: TRBD2
CDR3nt: TGCAGCCCCCGGGGGACTAGCGGGGGGAACCATTACAATGAGCAGTTCTTC
CDR3aa: CSPRGTSGGNHYNEQFF

v_gene: TRBV12-3/TRBV12-4
abundance: few
j_gene: TRBJ1-1
d_gene: -
CDR3nt: TGTGCCAGCAGGCCCCAACAGAAGGAGGGTTCGAACACTGAAGCTTTCTTT
CDR3aa: CASRPQQKEGSNTEAFF

v_gene: TRBV28
abundance: many
j_gene: TRBJ2-7
d_gene: TRBD2
CDR3nt: TGTGCCAGCACCCGTCTAGCGGGATATCCTAACTACGAGCAGTACTTC
CDR3aa: CASTRLAGYPNYEQYF

v_gene: TRBV7-2
abundance: -
j_gene: TRBJ2-2
d_gene: -
CDR3nt: TGTGCCAGCAGCTCCTTAGCCCCCGGGGAGCTGTTTTTT
CDR3aa: CASSSLAPGELFF

v_gene: TRBV20-1
abundance: -
j_gene: TRBJ2-5
d_gene: -
CDR3nt: TGCAGTGCTAGAGCCCCGCCGGCTATAGCTGAGTTACGCCAAGAGACCCAGTACTTC
CDR3aa: CSARAPPAIAELRQETQYF

v_gene: TRBV30
abundance: few
j_gene: TRBJ1-5
d_gene: -
CDR3nt: TGTGCCTGGAGTCCAGAACAGGATTTGGGCAATCAGCCCCAGCATTTT
CDR3aa: CAWSPEQDLGNQPQHF

v_gene: TRBV18
abundance: few
j_gene: TRBJ2-5
d_gene: -
CDR3nt: TGTGCCAGTGGGAAGGTTTTGGAGACCCAGTACTTC
CDR3aa: CASGKVLETQYF

v_gene: TRBV5-5
abundance: -
j_gene: TRBJ1-1
d_gene: TRBD1
CDR3nt: TGTGCCAGCAGCTCATCCTCGGGCTGGGCAGGGGGCACTGAAGCTTTCTTT
CDR3aa: CASSSSSGWAGGTEAFF

v_gene: TRBV6-2/TRBV6-3
abundance: -
j_gene: TRBJ1-5
d_gene: -
CDR3nt: TGTGCCAGCAGTTCCTTCAATCAGCCCCAGCATTTT
CDR3aa: CASSSFNQPQHF

v_gene: TRBV12-3/TRBV12-4
abundance: many
j_gene: TRBJ2-1
d_gene: -
CDR3nt: TGTGCCAGCAGACCTCTAGCTCCCTACAATGAGCAGTTCTTC
CDR3aa: CASRPLAPYNEQFF

v_gene: TRBV13
abundance: many
j_gene: TRBJ2-1
d_gene: TRBD2
CDR3nt: TGTGCCAGCAGCCATCAAGCGGGAGGCAGTCGGAATGAGCAGTTCTTC
CDR3aa: CASSHQAGGSRNEQFF

v_gene: TRBV2
abundance: few
j_gene: TRBJ2-5
d_gene: TRBD2
CDR3nt: TGTGCCAGCAGTGAAGATCTAGCGGGGATCTTACGGGAGACCCAGTACTTC
CDR3aa: CASSEDLAGILRETQYF

v_gene: TRBV10-2
abundance: few
j_gene: TRBJ1-1
d_gene: -
CDR3nt: TGCGCCAGCAGTGAGTTCTCAGGGAGGGGCACTGAAGCTTTCTTT
CDR3aa: CASSEFSGRGTEAFF

v_gene: TRBV20-1
abundance: few
j_gene: TRBJ1-1
d_gene: -
CDR3nt: TGCAGTGCTCGCCAAACGAACACTGAAGCTTTCTTT
CDR3aa: CSARQTNTEAFF

v_gene: TRBV18
abundance: many
j_gene: TRBJ2-5
d_gene: -
CDR3nt: TGTGCCAGCTCACCAAGGGGTCACAGCCCAGGGACCCAGTACTTC
CDR3aa: CASSPRGHSPGTQYF

v_gene: TRBV12-3/TRBV12-4
abundance: many
j_gene: TRBJ1-2
d_gene: TRBD1
CDR3nt: TGTGCCAGCAGTTTCGGACAGGGGGTCGGCTATGGCTACACCTTC
CDR3aa: CASSFGQGVGYGYTF

v_gene: TRBV6-2/TRBV6-3
abundance: -
j_gene: TRBJ2-1
d_gene: TRBD1
CDR3nt: TGTGCCAGCAGGTATCATTCGACAGGGCGCTCCTACAATGAGCAGTTCTTC
CDR3aa: CASRYHSTGRSYNEQFF

v_gene: TRBV28
abundance: -
j_gene: TRBJ1-5
d_gene: -
CDR3nt: TGTGCCAGCAGTTTATTACAGGCGGGCCAGCCCCAGCATTTT
CDR3aa: CASSLLQAGQPQHF

v_gene: TRBV27
abundance: many
j_gene: TRBJ2-3
d_gene: -
CDR3nt: TGTGCCAGCAGTTTCTCCACTTGGACAGATACGCAGTATTTT
CDR3aa: CASSFSTWTDTQYF

v_gene: TRBV29-1
abundance: few
j_gene: TRBJ1-2
d_gene: -
CDR3nt: TGCAGCGCTGGACAGAACTATGGCTACACCTTC
CDR3aa: CSAGQNYGYTF

v_gene: TRBV11-2
abundance: -
j_gene: TRBJ2-2
d_gene: -
CDR3nt: TGTGCCAGCAGCTTAGATGTGAACACCGGGGAGCTGTTTTTT
CDR3aa: CASSLDVNTGELFF

v_gene: TRBV20-1
abundance: few
j_gene: TRBJ2-4
d_gene: TRBD2
CDR3nt: TGCAGTGCTAGAGGACTAGCGGGACTAGCCAAAAACATTCAGTACTTC
CDR3aa: CSARGLAGLAKNIQYF

v_gene: TRBV30
abundance: -
j_gene: TRBJ1-3
d_gene: TRBD1
CDR3nt: TGTGCCTGGAGTGGGGGACAGGGGCCTAGAAACACCATATATTTT
CDR3aa: CAWSGGQGPRNTIYF

v_gene: TRBV6-2/TRBV6-3
abundance: many
j_gene: TRBJ1-1
d_gene: -
CDR3nt: TGTGCCAGCAGTTACGGGGGGCGAAGGACTGAAGCTTTCTTT
CDR3aa: CASSYGGRRTEAFF

v_gene: TRBV20-1
abundance: -
j_gene: TRBJ2-7
d_gene: -
CDR3nt: TGCAGTGCTCGATTCCCGGGACAAATCTCCTACGAGCAGTACTTC
CDR3aa: CSARFPGQISYEQYF

v_gene: TRBV28
abundance: many
j_gene: TRBJ1-5
d_gene: -
CDR3nt: TGTGCCAGCAGTTTAGTCAGGGCAAATCAGCCCCAGCATTTT
CDR3aa: CASSLVRANQPQHF

v_gene: TRBV28
abundance: -
j_gene: TRBJ2-1
d_gene: -
CDR3nt: TGTGCCAGCACGAGTCGAGGAGTTGGGGGGTACAATGAGCAGTTCTTC
CDR3aa: CASTSRGVGGYNEQFF

v_gene: TRBV12-3/TRBV12-4
abundance: many
j_gene: TRBJ2-3
d_gene: TRBD1
CDR3nt: TGTGCCAGCAGTGGGGGACAGGTGCCAGATACGCAGTATTTT
CDR3aa: CASSGGQVPDTQYF

v_gene: TRBV6-1
abundance: -
j_gene: TRBJ2-7
d_gene: TRBD1
CDR3nt: TGTGCCAGCAGTCACAGGGGGAGCTCCTACGAGCAGTACTTC
CDR3aa: CASSHRGSSYEQYF

v_gene: TRBV20-1
abundance: few
j_gene: TRBJ2-3
d_gene: TRBD2
CDR3nt: TGCAGTGCCGATTCCCCGGGACTAGGTTGGGGGACAGATACGCAGTATTTT
CDR3aa: CSADSPGLGWGTDTQYF

v_gene: TRBV10-2
abundance: few
j_gene: TRBJ1-2
d_gene: TRBD1
CDR3nt: TGCGCCAGCAGTGAACCGACAGGGGGCTATGGCTACACCTTC
CDR3aa: CASSEPTGGYGYTF

v_gene: TRBV2
abundance: -
j_gene: TRBJ1-5
d_gene: -
CDR3nt: TGTGCCAGCAGTGAACAACTAAGCAATCAGCCCCAGCATTTT
CDR3aa: CASSEQLSNQPQHF

v_gene: TRBV6-1
abundance: many
j_gene: TRBJ2-3
d_gene: -
CDR3nt: TGTGCCAGCAGTGAAAGGGCCGGGGGTAGGAGTGTAGGTACGCAGTATTTT
CDR3aa: CASSERAGGRSVGTQYF

v_gene: TRBV28
abundance: many
j_gene: TRBJ2-1
d_gene: TRBD1
CDR3nt: TGTGCCAGCAGCCCGTGGGGACAGGGCGACAATGAGCAGTTCTTC
CDR3aa: CASSPWGQGDNEQFF

v_gene: TRBV28
abundance: few
j_gene: TRBJ2-1
d_gene: -
CDR3nt: TGTGCCAGCAGTTTAGGCGGGGAAGTATCGCAGTTCTTC
CDR3aa: CASSLGGEVSQFF

v_gene: TRBV28
abundance: -
j_gene: TRBJ2-5
d_gene: TRBD1
CDR3nt: TGTGCCAGCAGACGGGACAGGGAAATGGAGACCCAGTACTTC
CDR3aa: CASRRDREMETQYF

v_gene: TRBV6-1
abundance: few
j_gene: TRBJ2-2
d_gene: TRBD2
CDR3nt: TGTGCCAGCAGCATGAAGGGACTACTTAACACCGGGGAGCTGTTTTTT
CDR3aa: CASSMKGLLNTGELFF

v_gene: TRBV7-3
abundance: many
j_gene: TRBJ1-2
d_gene: -
CDR3nt: TGTGCCAGCAGCTCCTTCGGTGGCTATGGCTACACCTTC
CDR3aa: CASSSFGGYGYTF

v_gene: TRBV11-2
abundance: many
j_gene: TRBJ2-1
d_gene: -
CDR3nt: TGTGCCAGCAGCTCCTACCCCTTGAACTGGACCTACAATGAGCAGTTCTTC
CDR3aa: CASSSYPLNWTYNEQFF

v_gene: TRBV7-9
abundance: many
j_gene: TRBJ2-3
d_gene: TRBD2
CDR3nt: TGTGCCAGCAGCCCGGGGACTAGCGGGGGGGCAGATACGCAGTATTTT
CDR3aa: CASSPGTSGGADTQYF

v_gene: TRBV12-3/TRBV12-4
abundance: many
j_gene: TRBJ2-7
d_gene: TRBD2
CDR3nt: TGTGCCAGCAGATTTAGCGGGGGGCTTATGGACGAGCAGTACTTC
CDR3aa: CASRFSGGLMDEQYF

v_gene: TRBV30
abundance: many
j_gene: TRBJ2-1
d_gene: TRBD1
CDR3nt: TGTGCCTGGGGGGACAGGGACCCATACAATGAGCAGTTCTTC
CDR3aa: CAWGDRDPYNEQFF

v_gene: TRBV20-1
abundance: few
j_gene: TRBJ2-1
d_gene: TRBD2
CDR3nt: TGCAGTGCTAGACCCGGGGCTAGCGGGAGAAGGCCCAATGAGCAGTTCTTC
CDR3aa: CSARPGASGRRPNEQFF

v_gene: TRBV27
abundance: few
j_gene: TRBJ2-3
d_gene: -
CDR3nt: TGTGCCAGCAGTTTACTTGACACCGGCACAGATACGCAGTATTTT
CDR3aa: CASSLLDTGTDTQYF

v_gene: TRBV28
abundance: many
j_gene: TRBJ2-5
d_gene: -
CDR3nt: TGTGCCAGCAGTACATTGCGGGCCCAGTACTTC
CDR3aa: CASSTLRAQYF